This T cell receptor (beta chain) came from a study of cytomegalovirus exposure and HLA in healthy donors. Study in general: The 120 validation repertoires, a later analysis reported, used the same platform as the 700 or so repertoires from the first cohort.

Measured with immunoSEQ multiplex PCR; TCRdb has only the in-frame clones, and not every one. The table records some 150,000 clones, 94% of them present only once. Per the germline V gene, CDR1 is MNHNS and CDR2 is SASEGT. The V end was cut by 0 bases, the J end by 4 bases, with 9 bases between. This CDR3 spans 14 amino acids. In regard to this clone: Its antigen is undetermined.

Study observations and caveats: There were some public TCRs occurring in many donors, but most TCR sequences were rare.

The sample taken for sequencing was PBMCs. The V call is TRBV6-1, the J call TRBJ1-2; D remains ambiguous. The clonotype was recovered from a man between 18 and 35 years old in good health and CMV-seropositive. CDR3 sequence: CASSEARRSYGYTF. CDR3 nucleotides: TGTGCCAGCAGTGAAGCCCGACGGAGCTATGGCTACACCTTC.